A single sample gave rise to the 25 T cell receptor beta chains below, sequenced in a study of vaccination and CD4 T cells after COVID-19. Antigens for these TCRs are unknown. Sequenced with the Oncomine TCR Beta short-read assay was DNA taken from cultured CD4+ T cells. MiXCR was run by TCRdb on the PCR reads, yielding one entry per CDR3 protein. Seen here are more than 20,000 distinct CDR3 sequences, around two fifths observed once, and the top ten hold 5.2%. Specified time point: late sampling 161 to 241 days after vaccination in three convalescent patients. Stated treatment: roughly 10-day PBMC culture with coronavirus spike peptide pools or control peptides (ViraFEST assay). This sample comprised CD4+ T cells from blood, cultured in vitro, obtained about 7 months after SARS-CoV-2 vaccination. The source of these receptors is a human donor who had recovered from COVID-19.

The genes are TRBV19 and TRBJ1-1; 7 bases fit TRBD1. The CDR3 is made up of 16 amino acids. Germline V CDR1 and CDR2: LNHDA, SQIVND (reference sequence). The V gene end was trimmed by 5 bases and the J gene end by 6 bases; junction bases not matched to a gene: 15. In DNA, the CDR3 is TGTGCCAGTAGTCCTCTACACTTTACAGGGGCCGCTGAAGCTTTCTTT. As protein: CASSPLHFTGAAEAFF.

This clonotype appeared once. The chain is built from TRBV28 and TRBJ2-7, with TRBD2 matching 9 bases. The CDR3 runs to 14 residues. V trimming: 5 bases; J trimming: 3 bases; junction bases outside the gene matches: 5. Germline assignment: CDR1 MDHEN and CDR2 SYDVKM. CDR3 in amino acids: CASSVLAGIYEQYF. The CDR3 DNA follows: TGTGCCAGCAGTGTCCTAGCGGGAATCTACGAGCAGTACTTC. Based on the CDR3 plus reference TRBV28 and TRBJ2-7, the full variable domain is DVKVTQSSRYLVKRTGEKVFLECVQDMDHENMFWYRQDPGLGLRLIYFSYDVKMKEKGDIPEGYSVSREKKERFSLILESASTNQTSMYLCASSVLAGIYEQYFGPGTRLTVT.

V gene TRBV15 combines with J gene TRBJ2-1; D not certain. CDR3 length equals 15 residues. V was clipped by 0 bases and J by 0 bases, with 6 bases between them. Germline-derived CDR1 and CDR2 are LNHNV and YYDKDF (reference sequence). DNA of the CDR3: TGTGCCACCAGCAGAGATATAGGCTCCTACAATGAGCAGTTCTTC. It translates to CATSRDIGSYNEQFF.

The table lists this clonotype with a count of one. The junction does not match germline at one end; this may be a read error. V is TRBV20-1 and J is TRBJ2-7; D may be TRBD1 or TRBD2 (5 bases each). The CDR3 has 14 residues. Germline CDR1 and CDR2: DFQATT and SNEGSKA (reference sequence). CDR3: CSARRDEGRYEQCF. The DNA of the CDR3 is TGCAGTGCTAGACGGGATGAGGGACGCTACGAGCAGTGCTTC.

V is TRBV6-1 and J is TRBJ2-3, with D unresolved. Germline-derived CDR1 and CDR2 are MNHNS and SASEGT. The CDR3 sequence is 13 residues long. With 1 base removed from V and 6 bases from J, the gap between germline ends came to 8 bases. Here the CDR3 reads CASSEGVADTQYF. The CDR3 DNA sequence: TGTGCCAGCAGTGAAGGGGTAGCCGATACGCAGTATTTT.

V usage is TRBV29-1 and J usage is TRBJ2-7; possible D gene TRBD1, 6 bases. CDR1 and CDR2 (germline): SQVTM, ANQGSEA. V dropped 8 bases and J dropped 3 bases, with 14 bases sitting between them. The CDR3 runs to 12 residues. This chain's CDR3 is CSTLTGHYEQYF. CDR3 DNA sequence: TGCAGCACGCTGACAGGCCACTACGAGCAGTACTTC.

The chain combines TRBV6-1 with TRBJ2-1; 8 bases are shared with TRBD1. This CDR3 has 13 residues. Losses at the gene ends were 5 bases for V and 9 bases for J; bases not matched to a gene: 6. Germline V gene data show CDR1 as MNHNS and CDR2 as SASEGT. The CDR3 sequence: CASSNGQGSEQFF. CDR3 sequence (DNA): TGTGCCAGCAGTAACGGACAGGGATCTGAGCAGTTCTTC.

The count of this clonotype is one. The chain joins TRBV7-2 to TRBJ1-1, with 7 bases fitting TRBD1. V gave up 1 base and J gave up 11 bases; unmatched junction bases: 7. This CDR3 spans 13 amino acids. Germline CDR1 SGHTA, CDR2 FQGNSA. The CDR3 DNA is TGTGCCAGCAGCTTAGGTAAAGGGGGCCGCGCTTTCTTT. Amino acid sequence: CASSLGKGGRAFF.

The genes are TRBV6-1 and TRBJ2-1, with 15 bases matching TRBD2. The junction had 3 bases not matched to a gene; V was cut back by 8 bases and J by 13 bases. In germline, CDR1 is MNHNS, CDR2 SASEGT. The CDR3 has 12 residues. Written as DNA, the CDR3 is TGTGCCAGCTGGGGACTAGCGGGAGGTCAGTTCTTC. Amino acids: CASWGLAGGQFF.

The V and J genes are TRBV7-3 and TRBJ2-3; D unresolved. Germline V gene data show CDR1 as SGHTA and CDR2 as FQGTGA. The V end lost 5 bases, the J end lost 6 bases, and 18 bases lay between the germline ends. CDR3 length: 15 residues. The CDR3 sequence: CASSPAHRRSDTQYF. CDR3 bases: TGTGCCAGCAGCCCCGCACACCGGAGATCCGATACGCAGTATTTT.

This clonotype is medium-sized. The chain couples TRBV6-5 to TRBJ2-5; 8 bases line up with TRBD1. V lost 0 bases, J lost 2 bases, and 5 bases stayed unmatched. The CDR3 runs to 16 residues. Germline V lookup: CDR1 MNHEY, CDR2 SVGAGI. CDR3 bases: TGTGCCAGCAGTTACTCCCCCCGGACAGGGCAAGAGACCCAGTACTTC. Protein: CASSYSPRTGQETQYF.

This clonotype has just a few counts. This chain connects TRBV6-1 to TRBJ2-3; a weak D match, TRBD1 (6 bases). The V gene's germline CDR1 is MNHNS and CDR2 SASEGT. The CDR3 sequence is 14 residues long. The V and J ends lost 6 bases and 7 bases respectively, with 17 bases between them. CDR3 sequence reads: CASRISGDRNTQYF. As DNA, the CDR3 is TGTGCCAGCAGGATCTCAGGGGATAGGAATACGCAGTATTTT.

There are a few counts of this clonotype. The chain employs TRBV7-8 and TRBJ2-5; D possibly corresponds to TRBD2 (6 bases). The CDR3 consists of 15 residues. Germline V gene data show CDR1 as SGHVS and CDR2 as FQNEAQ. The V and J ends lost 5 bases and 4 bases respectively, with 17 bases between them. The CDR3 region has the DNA TGTGCCAGCAGCCCGACGTGGGGGGAATTAGAGACCCAGTACTTC. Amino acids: CASSPTWGELETQYF.

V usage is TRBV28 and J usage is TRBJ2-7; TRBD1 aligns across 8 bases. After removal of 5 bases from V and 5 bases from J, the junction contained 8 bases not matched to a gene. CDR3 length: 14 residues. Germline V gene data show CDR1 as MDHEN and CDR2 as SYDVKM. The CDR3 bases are TGTGCCAGCAGTAAGACAGGGGTCGAGGACGAGCAGTACTTC. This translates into CASSKTGVEDEQYF.

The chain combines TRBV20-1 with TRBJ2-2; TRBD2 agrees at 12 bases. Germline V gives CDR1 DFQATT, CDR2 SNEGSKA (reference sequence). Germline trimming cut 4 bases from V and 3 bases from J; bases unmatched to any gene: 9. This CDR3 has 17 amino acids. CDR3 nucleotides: TGCAGTGCTAATCCTAGCGGGAGGGCCGGGTACACCGGGGAGCTGTTTTTT. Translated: CSANPSGRAGYTGELFF.

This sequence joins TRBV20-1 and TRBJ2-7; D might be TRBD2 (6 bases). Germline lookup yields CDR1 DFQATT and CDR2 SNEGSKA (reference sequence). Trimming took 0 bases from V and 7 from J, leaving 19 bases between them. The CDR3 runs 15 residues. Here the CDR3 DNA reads TGCAGTGCTAGAGAAACCGGGACTGGGAGGAATGAGCAGTACTTC. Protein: CSARETGTGRNEQYF.

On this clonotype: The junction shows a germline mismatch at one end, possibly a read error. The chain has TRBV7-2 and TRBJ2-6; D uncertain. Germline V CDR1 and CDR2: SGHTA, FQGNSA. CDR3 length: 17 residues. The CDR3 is CASSLFGPPSGANVLTF. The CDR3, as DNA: TGTGCCAGCAGCTTATTCGGCCCCCCCTCTGGAGCCAACGTCCTGACTTTC.

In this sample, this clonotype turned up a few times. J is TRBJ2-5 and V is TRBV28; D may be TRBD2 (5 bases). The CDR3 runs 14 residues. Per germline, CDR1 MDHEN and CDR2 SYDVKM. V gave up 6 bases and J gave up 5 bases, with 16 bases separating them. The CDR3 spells CASSHGGSGETQYF. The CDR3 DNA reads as TGTGCCAGCAGCCACGGCGGGTCGGGGGAGACCCAGTACTTC.

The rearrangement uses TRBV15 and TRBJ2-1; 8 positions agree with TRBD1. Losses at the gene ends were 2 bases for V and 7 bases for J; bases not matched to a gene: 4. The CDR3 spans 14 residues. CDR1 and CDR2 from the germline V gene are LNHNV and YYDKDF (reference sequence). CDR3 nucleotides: TGTGCCACCAGCAGAAGGACAGGGCTGAATGAGCAGTTCTTC. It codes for CATSRRTGLNEQFF.

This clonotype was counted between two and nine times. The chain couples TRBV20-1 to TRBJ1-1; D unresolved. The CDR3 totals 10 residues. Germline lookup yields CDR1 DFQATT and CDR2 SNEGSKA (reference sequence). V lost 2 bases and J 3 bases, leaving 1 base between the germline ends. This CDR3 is CSARHTEAFF. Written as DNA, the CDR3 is TGCAGTGCTAGACACACTGAAGCTTTCTTT.

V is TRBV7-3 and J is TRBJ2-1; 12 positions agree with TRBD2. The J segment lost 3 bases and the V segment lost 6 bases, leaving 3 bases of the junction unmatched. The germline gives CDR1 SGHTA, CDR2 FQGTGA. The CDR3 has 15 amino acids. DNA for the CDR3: TGTGCCAGCAGACAGACTAGCGGGAGCTACAATGAGCAGTTCTTC. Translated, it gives CASRQTSGSYNEQFF.

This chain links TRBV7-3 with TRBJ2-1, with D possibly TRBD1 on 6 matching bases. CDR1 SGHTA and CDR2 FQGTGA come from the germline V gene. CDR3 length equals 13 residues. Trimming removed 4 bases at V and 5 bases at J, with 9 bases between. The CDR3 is CASSSRQDNEQFF. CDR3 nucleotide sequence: TGTGCCAGCAGCTCCCGACAGGACAATGAGCAGTTCTTC.

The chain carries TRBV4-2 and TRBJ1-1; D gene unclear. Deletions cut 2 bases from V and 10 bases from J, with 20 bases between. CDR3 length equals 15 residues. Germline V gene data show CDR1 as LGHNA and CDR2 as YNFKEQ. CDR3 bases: TGTGCCAGCAGCCAACCAGGCACAAGGGTTTTTGGAGCTTTCTTT. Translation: CASSQPGTRVFGAFF.

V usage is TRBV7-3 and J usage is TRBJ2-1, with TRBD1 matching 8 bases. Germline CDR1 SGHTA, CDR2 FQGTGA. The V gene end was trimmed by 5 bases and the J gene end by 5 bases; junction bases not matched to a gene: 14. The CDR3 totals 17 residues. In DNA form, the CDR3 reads TGTGCCAGCAGCCTTGATTCTGGGCAGGGGGCGGACAATGAGCAGTTCTTC. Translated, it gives CASSLDSGQGADNEQFF.

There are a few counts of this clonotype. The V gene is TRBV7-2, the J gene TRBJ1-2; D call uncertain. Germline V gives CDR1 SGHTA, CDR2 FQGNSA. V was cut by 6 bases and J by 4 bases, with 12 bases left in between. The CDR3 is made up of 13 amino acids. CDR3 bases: TGTGCCAGCAGTTGGGGAGGGCCCTATGGCTACACCTTC. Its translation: CASSWGGPYGYTF.